Below are 26 T cell receptor beta chains sequenced from a single sample in a study of blood T cell repertoires in COVID-19. TCRdb's table, derived via immunoSEQ multiplex PCR, lists solely in-frame clones and lacks some. There are approximately 99,000 clones in the sample; around 74% occur only once, and 15% to 20% lies in the top ten. Sequenced: peripheral blood. Receptors originate from a woman of 80 years or more with active or convalescent COVID-19.

The chain carries TRBV29-1 and TRBJ1-6, with 7 bases fitting TRBD1. The germline V gene encodes CDR1 SQVTM and CDR2 ANQGSEA. The CDR3 runs to 13 residues. Trimming cost V 6 bases and J 6 bases; bases outside gene matches: 5. CDR3 protein: CSVRTGFNSPLHF. The CDR3 DNA reads as TGCAGCGTACGGACAGGCTTTAATTCACCCCTCCACTTT.

This sequence joins TRBV7-9 and TRBJ1-1; possibly TRBD1 for D (5 bases). Trimming removed 5 bases at V and 5 bases at J, with 15 bases between. This CDR3 is built from 14 residues. Germline values: CDR1 SEHNR, CDR2 FQNEAQ (reference sequence). This CDR3 is CASSHRRDQTEAFF. Here the CDR3 DNA reads TGTGCCAGCAGCCACCGCAGGGATCAGACTGAAGCTTTCTTT.

The rearrangement uses TRBV6-5 and TRBJ1-2; TRBD1 matches at 12 bases. The germline gives CDR1 MNHEY, CDR2 SVGAGI. The CDR3 consists of 14 residues. The J segment lost 7 bases and the V segment lost 6 bases, leaving 6 bases of the junction unmatched. CDR3: CASRGQGAKSGYTF. CDR3 DNA sequence: TGTGCCAGCAGGGGACAGGGGGCAAAGAGTGGCTACACCTTC.

This clone was counted only a few times. The chain joins TRBV7-2 to TRBJ1-1; 8 bases line up with TRBD1. Germline V gene data show CDR1 as SGHTA and CDR2 as FQGNSA. The J segment lost 5 bases and the V segment lost 4 bases, leaving 9 bases of the junction unmatched. This CDR3 is 15 amino acids long. CDR3 region: CASSSRAGGGTEAFF. The CDR3 bases are TGTGCCAGCAGCTCCCGCGCAGGGGGCGGTACTGAAGCTTTCTTT.

On this clone: Germline is not matched at one junction end, which may reflect a read error. This chain connects TRBV7-7 to TRBJ2-2; 12 bases fit TRBD2. Germline V gene sequence: CDR1 SSHAT, CDR2 FNYEAQ (reference sequence). There are 15 residues in the CDR3. In DNA form, the CDR3 reads TGTGCTAGCAGCTTGACTAGCGGGAGCGACGGGGAGCTGTTTTTT. Amino acid sequence: CASSLTSGSDGELFF.

The gene calls are TRBV5-8 and TRBJ1-5; 9 nucleotides match TRBD1. V trimming: 0 bases; J trimming: 5 bases; junction bases outside the gene matches: 9. The CDR3 totals 17 residues. The germline gives CDR1 SGHTS, CDR2 YDEGEE. CDR3: CASSLAFSGQGDQPQHF. The DNA of the CDR3 is TGTGCCAGCAGCTTGGCCTTTTCGGGACAGGGAGATCAGCCCCAGCATTTT.

This chain uses TRBV27 with TRBJ2-6, with TRBD1 matching 9 bases. The germline CDR1 and CDR2 sequences are MNHEY and SMNVEV (reference sequence). V was clipped by 3 bases and J by 3 bases; unmatched bases: 6. The CDR3 spans 17 residues. CDR3 sequence: CASSLDRGRGGANVLTF. The CDR3 DNA reads as TGTGCCAGCAGTTTGGACAGGGGAAGGGGTGGGGCCAACGTCCTGACTTTC. The complete variable domain, with remaining parts taken from reference TRBV27 and TRBJ2-6, reads EAQVTQNPRYLITVTGKKLTVTCSQNMNHEYMSWYRQDPGLGLRQIYYSMNVEVTDKGDVPEGYKVSRKEKRNFPLILESPSPNQTSLYFCASSLDRGRGGANVLTFGAGSRLTVL.

The V gene is TRBV6-5, the J gene TRBJ1-1, with D perhaps matching TRBD1 (5 bases). Trimming removed 6 bases at V and 3 bases at J, with 11 bases between. The CDR3 consists of 13 residues. CDR1 and CDR2 from the germline V gene are MNHEY and SVGAGI. Here the CDR3 DNA reads TGTGCCAGCAGGTTAGGGGTGGACACTGAAGCTTTCTTT. The encoded protein is CASRLGVDTEAFF.

The J gene is TRBJ2-7, the V gene TRBV19; D is ambiguous. CDR3 length: 14 amino acids. V lost 2 bases to trimming and J lost 2 bases, with 10 bases between them. CDR1 and CDR2 (germline): LNHDA, SQIVND (reference sequence). CDR3 in amino acids: CASSILVGAYEQYF. CDR3 bases: TGTGCCAGTAGTATACTGGTCGGAGCCTACGAGCAGTACTTC.

The genes are TRBV18 and TRBJ1-4; D not resolved. CDR1 KGHSH and CDR2 LQKENI come from the germline V gene. The CDR3 is 13 residues long. V shed 1 base and J shed 5 bases, with 5 bases lying between them. This CDR3 reads CASSPLQNEKLFF. The CDR3 DNA sequence: TGTGCCAGCTCACCACTCCAAAATGAAAAACTGTTTTTT.

The chain recombines TRBV7-2 with TRBJ2-7; 9 bases are shared with TRBD1. The CDR3 runs to 15 residues. Germline values: CDR1 SGHTA, CDR2 FQGNSA. Trimming at V came to 1 base and at J to 5 bases, leaving 6 bases not matched to a gene. CDR3 coding DNA: TGTGCCAGCAGCTTAGGGGGGGACAGGGAAGACGAGCAGTACTTC. Amino acids: CASSLGGDREDEQYF.

A word on this clone: This sample includes further DNA sequences coding for the same CDR3. The chain links TRBV29-1 to TRBJ2-7; 10 bases line up with TRBD1. CDR3 size: 12 residues. In germline, CDR1 is SQVTM, CDR2 ANQGSEA. Unmatched junction bases numbered 2, after V lost 6 bases and J lost 3 bases. The chain's CDR3 is CSVGDRGYEQYF. The DNA of the CDR3 is TGCAGCGTGGGGGACAGGGGCTACGAGCAGTACTTC.

The gene calls are TRBV2 and TRBJ2-7, with 8 bases fitting TRBD2. This CDR3 comprises 13 residues. Germline V gives CDR1 SNHLY, CDR2 FYNNEI. The V segment lost 7 bases and the J segment 3 bases; nucleotides outside the gene matches: 5. In DNA, the CDR3 is TGTGCCAGCACCCAGCGGGAGCGCTACGAGCAGTACTTC. It yields the protein CASTQRERYEQYF.

The table lists this clone with a count of one. This rearrangement joins TRBV27 to TRBJ1-4; a weak D match, TRBD1 (5 bases). The CDR3 runs to 15 residues. Trimming took off 5 bases at V and 5 bases at J, with 15 bases between the two ends. Per the germline V gene, CDR1 is MNHEY and CDR2 is SMNVEV (reference sequence). The DNA for the CDR3 is TGTGCCAGCAGTAGCCAGGGTGCGGGAAATGAAAAACTGTTTTTT. Amino acid sequence: CASSSQGAGNEKLFF.

This clone was seen repeatedly, ten times or more. This same CDR3 is encoded by further DNA sequences in the sample. This chain uses TRBV4-3 with TRBJ2-7; D might be TRBD1 (5 bases). The length of the CDR3 is 13 residues. Trimming took 0 bases from V and 4 from J, leaving 7 bases between them. Germline V gives CDR1 LGHNA, CDR2 YSLEER. The CDR3 DNA is TGCGCCAGCAGCCAAGACCAGGGATACGAGCAGTACTTC. Translation gives CASSQDQGYEQYF.

The chain couples TRBV10-3 to TRBJ2-5, with 10 bases fitting TRBD1. This CDR3 is 17 amino acids long. Germline values: CDR1 ENHRY, CDR2 SYGVKD. With 0 bases clipped from V and 4 bases from J, the junction kept 8 bases outside the gene matches. This CDR3 reads CAISESLSGTGAETQYF. In nucleotides, the CDR3 is TGTGCCATCAGTGAGTCGTTAAGTGGGACAGGGGCAGAGACCCAGTACTTC.

The CDR3 nucleotides are TGTGCCAGCAGCAGATCAGCGGGAGGGCTGGACAATGAGCAGTTCTTC. It codes for CASSRSAGGLDNEQFF. The rearrangement uses TRBV7-8 and TRBJ2-1; 10 positions match TRBD2. Unmatched junction bases numbered 9, after V lost 5 bases and J lost 5 bases. The CDR3 covers 16 residues. Germline values: CDR1 SGHVS, CDR2 FQNEAQ.

The chain joins TRBV27 to TRBJ1-5; 7 nucleotides match TRBD1. The CDR3 contains 13 residues. The trim removed 3 bases at V and 7 bases at J, leaving 3 bases unmatched. Germline-derived CDR1 and CDR2 are MNHEY and SMNVEV (reference sequence). CDR3 in amino acids: CASSFRGGQPQHF. The CDR3 DNA sequence: TGTGCCAGCAGTTTCAGAGGGGGCCAGCCCCAGCATTTT.

The chain carries TRBV3-1 (or the pseudogene TRBV3-2) and TRBJ2-7, with 9 positions matching TRBD1. This CDR3 comprises 14 residues. The V gene's germline CDR1 is LGHDT and CDR2 YNNKEL (reference sequence). J was trimmed by 6 bases and V by 3 bases; bases with no gene match: 6. CDR3 protein: CASSHPGQGREQYF. The DNA of the CDR3 is TGTGCCAGCAGCCACCCGGGACAGGGCCGCGAGCAGTACTTC.

The rearrangement links TRBV18 to TRBJ2-6, with D maybe TRBD1 (6 bases). CDR1 is KGHSH, CDR2 LQKENI, per germline. This CDR3 is built from 14 residues. V was shortened by 2 bases and J by 11 bases, with 13 bases between the two germline ends. The CDR3 loop is CASSPNQGLHVLTF. CDR3 coding DNA: TGTGCCAGCTCACCAAACCAGGGGTTACACGTCCTGACTTTC.

The rearrangement links TRBV2 to TRBJ1-2, with a possible D match to TRBD1 (6 bases). CDR1 and CDR2 (germline): SNHLY, FYNNEI. There are 14 residues in the CDR3. V was shortened by 6 bases and J by 6 bases, with 17 bases between the two germline ends. The DNA for the CDR3 is TGTGCCAGCAGGGTAGACAGGCGTATTCATGGCTACACCTTC. Protein product: CASRVDRRIHGYTF.

The chain is built from TRBV10-2 and TRBJ2-5, with D tentatively TRBD2 (6 bases). Germline V lookup: CDR1 WSHSY, CDR2 SAAADI. V lost 1 base and J lost 4, with 13 bases in between. The CDR3 is made up of 15 amino acids. The DNA for the CDR3 is TGCGCCAGCAGTGAGTGGAGGGTGGGAGGAGAGACCCAGTACTTC. Its protein product is CASSEWRVGGETQYF.

The genes are TRBV24-1 and TRBJ2-1; D possibly corresponds to TRBD2 (5 bases). The V end was cut by 4 bases, the J end by 5 bases, with 14 bases between. This CDR3 comprises 15 residues. The germline gives CDR1 KGHDR, CDR2 SFDVKD. The CDR3: CATSDPPPRDNEQFF. CDR3 in DNA: TGTGCCACCAGTGACCCTCCGCCGAGGGACAATGAGCAGTTCTTC.

The chain couples TRBV4-1 to TRBJ2-1; D may be TRBD2 (7 bases). This CDR3 comprises 15 residues. Germline V lookup: CDR1 MGHRA, CDR2 YSYEKL. Deletions cut 1 base from V and 8 bases from J, with 15 bases between. This CDR3 is CASSQAGGVYDEQFF. The CDR3 DNA is TGCGCCAGCAGCCAAGCGGGGGGCGTTTATGATGAGCAGTTCTTC.

The V and J genes are TRBV9 and TRBJ2-2; tentatively, D is TRBD1 (5 bases). With 0 bases removed from V and 9 bases from J, the gap between germline ends came to 9 bases. The CDR3 consists of 13 residues. The germline CDR1 and CDR2 sequences are SGDLS and YYNGEE. In DNA, the CDR3 is TGTGCCAGCAGCGTAGTCGGACACCGGGAGCTGTTTTTT. It codes for CASSVVGHRELFF.

The V and J genes are TRBV2 and TRBJ1-5, with TRBD1 matching 7 bases. The germline V gene encodes CDR1 SNHLY and CDR2 FYNNEI. The CDR3 has 13 residues. The trim removed 4 bases at V and 4 bases at J, leaving 1 base unmatched. CDR3 protein: CASSGQGNQPQHF. CDR3 nucleotides: TGTGCCAGCAGTGGACAGGGTAATCAGCCCCAGCATTTT.